A single sample gave rise to the 9 T cell receptor beta chains below, sequenced in a study of T cells in Graves' hyperthyroidism and ophthalmopathy. The CDR3 regions of TCR beta were amplified from RNA transcripts. TCR CDR3 underwent first-round RT-PCR with the HTBI primer set. In TCRdb, the multiplex PCR reads were re-called with MiXCR into one record per CDR3 protein. The sample has a few hundred thousand distinct CDR3 sequences; roughly a sixth are singletons. The specimen sequenced was blood. Every receptor here comes from a woman aged 30 to 39 with Graves' ophthalmopathy.

This clonotype has a handful of counts. V and J are TRBV29-1 and TRBJ1-1; TRBD1 matches 10 bases. CDR1 is SQVTM and CDR2 is ANQGSEA in the germline V gene. J gave up 9 bases and V 6 bases, and 7 bases lay outside the gene matches. The CDR3 extends over 12 amino acids. This chain's CDR3 is CSVRQGAGQAFF. The CDR3 coding sequence is TGCAGCGTAAGACAGGGGGCCGGGCAAGCTTTCTTT.

The chain uses TRBV30 and TRBJ1-6; D gene uncertain. Germline values: CDR1 GTSNPN, CDR2 SVGIG (reference sequence). CDR3 size: 15 residues. Trimming took off 0 bases at V and 7 bases at J, with 13 bases between the two ends. CDR3: CAWSVLGQSNSPLHF. In DNA form, the CDR3 reads TGTGCCTGGAGTGTCCTGGGCCAGTCGAATTCACCCCTCCACTTT. Full variable domain (missing parts from reference TRBV30 and TRBJ1-6): SQTIHQWPATLVQPVGSPLSLECTVEGTSNPNLYWYRQAAGRGLQLLFYSVGIGQISSEVPQNLSASRPQDRQFILSSKKLLLSDSGFYLCAWSVLGQSNSPLHFGNGTRLTVT.

Only a few counts were recorded for this clonotype. This may be a read error: a much more frequent sequence differs by one nucleotide. The chain is built from TRBV30 and TRBJ1-2, with 9 bases lining up with TRBD1. The CDR3 extends over 14 amino acids. Germline CDR1 GTSNPN, CDR2 SVGIG (reference sequence). The V and J ends lost 3 bases and 2 bases, in that order; junction bases with no gene match: 4. The CDR3 DNA reads TGTGCCTGGAGAGTGGGACAGGGCAACTATGGCTACACCTTC. Encoded protein: CAWRVGQGNYGYTF.

This clonotype has at least ten counts. The gene calls are TRBV28 and TRBJ2-3; D gene unclear. The CDR3 totals 14 residues. V was shortened by 3 bases and J by 1 base, with 8 bases between the two germline ends. The germline CDR1 and CDR2 sequences are MDHEN and SYDVKM. The CDR3 nucleotides are TGTGCCAGCAGTTTTAAAGGTCGCACAGATACGCAGTATTTT. Its translation is CASSFKGRTDTQYF. The variable domain in full, completed from reference TRBV28 and TRBJ2-3, reads DVKVTQSSRYLVKRTGEKVFLECVQDMDHENMFWYRQDPGLGLRLIYFSYDVKMKEKGDIPEGYSVSREKKERFSLILESASTNQTSMYLCASSFKGRTDTQYFGPGTRLTVL.

This clonotype was detected only once. Germline is not matched at one junction end, which may reflect a read error. The CDR3 nucleotides are TGTGCCAGCAGTTATGCAGGCTCCTACGGGCAGTACTTC. It is translated as CASSYAGSYGQYF. V usage is TRBV6-5 and J usage is TRBJ2-7; D is unresolved. CDR1 MNHEY and CDR2 SVGAGI come from the germline V gene. The CDR3 is made up of 13 amino acids.

The chain joins TRBV5-5 to TRBJ2-1; TRBD1 matches 12 bases. This CDR3 region has 15 residues. Per germline, CDR1 SGHKS and CDR2 YYEKEE (reference sequence). Unmatched junction bases numbered 5, after V lost 3 bases and J lost 7 bases. The CDR3 loop is CASSWGQGADNEQFF. For the CDR3, the DNA is TGTGCCAGCAGCTGGGGACAGGGGGCGGATAATGAGCAGTTCTTC.

About this clonotype: This sequence may be a read error, since a much larger clone differs from it by one base. The chain recombines TRBV6-9 with TRBJ2-5, with 10 bases lining up with TRBD2. CDR1 is MNHGY and CDR2 is SVAAGI in the germline V gene. The CDR3 covers 16 residues. With 4 bases clipped from V and 4 bases from J, the junction kept 9 bases outside the gene matches. The DNA of the CDR3 is TGTGCCAGCAGTTCCAAAGGTAGCGGGAGGAGAGAGACCCAGTACTTC. Translation gives CASSSKGSGRRETQYF.

There are many counts of this clonotype. V is TRBV7-3 and J is TRBJ2-3; D unresolved. The V gene lost 4 bases and the J gene lost 1 base, with 6 bases spanning the gap. Germline CDR1 SGHTA, CDR2 FQGTGA. The CDR3 has 13 amino acids. The CDR3 region is CASSSDGTDTQYF. DNA of the CDR3: TGTGCCAGCAGCTCTGATGGCACAGATACGCAGTATTTT.

In its sample, this clonotype was seen a few times. J is TRBJ2-7 and V is TRBV15; D is unresolved. The CDR3 is 12 residues long. CDR1 is LNHNV and CDR2 is YYDKDF in the germline V gene (reference sequence). Trimming removed 0 bases at V and 7 bases at J, with 7 bases between. CDR3 residues: CATSRDLREQYF. In nucleotides, the CDR3 is TGTGCCACCAGCAGAGATCTAAGAGAGCAGTACTTC.